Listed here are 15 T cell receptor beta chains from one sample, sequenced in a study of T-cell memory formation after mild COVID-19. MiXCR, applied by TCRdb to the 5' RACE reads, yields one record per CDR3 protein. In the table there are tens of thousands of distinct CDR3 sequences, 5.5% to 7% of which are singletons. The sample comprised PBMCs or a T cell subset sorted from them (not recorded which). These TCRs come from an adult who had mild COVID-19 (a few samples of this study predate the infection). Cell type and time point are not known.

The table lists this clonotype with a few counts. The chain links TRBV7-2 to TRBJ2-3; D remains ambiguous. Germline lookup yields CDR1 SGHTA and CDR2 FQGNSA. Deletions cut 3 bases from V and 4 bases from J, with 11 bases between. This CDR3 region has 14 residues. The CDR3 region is CASSFGYSADTQYF. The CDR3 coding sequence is TGTGCCAGCAGCTTCGGCTATTCCGCAGATACGCAGTATTTT.

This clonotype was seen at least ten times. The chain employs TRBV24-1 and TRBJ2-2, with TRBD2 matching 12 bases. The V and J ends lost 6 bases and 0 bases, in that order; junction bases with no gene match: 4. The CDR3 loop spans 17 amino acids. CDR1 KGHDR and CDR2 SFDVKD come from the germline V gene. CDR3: CATSPLAGGPNTGELFF. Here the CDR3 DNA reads TGTGCCACCAGTCCCCTAGCGGGAGGGCCGAACACCGGGGAGCTGTTTTTT.

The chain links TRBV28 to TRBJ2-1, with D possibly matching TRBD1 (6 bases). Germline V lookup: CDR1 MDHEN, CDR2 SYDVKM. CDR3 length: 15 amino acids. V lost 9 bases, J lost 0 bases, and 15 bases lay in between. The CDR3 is CASTTGLSSYNEQFF. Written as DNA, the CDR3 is TGTGCCAGTACGACAGGCCTAAGCTCCTACAATGAGCAGTTCTTC.

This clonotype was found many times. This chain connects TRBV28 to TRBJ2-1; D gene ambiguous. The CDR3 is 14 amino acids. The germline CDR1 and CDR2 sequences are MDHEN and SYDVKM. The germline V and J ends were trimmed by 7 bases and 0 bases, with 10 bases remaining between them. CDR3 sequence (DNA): TGTGCCAGCAAGACGTCGAGCTCCTACAATGAGCAGTTCTTC. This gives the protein CASKTSSSYNEQFF.

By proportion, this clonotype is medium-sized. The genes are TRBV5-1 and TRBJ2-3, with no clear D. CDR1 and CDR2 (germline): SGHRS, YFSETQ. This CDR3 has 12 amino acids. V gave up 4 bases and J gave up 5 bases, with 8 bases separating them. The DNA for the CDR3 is TGCGCCAGCAGCACCAGAGAAGATACGCAGTATTTT. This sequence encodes CASSTREDTQYF. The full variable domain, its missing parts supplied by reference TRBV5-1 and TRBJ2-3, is KAGVTQTPRYLIKTRGQQVTLSCSPISGHRSVSWYQQTPGQGLQFLFEYFSETQRNKGNFPGRFSGRQFSNSRSEMNVSTLELGDSALYLCASSTREDTQYFGPGTRLTVL.

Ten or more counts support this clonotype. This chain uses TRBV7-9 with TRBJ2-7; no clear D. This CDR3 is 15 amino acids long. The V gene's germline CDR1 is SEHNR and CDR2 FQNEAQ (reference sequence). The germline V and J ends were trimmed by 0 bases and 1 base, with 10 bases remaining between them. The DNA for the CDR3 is TGTGCCAGCAGCTTAGCAGGGCGCCTTTCCTACGAGCAGTACTTC. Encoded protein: CASSLAGRLSYEQYF.

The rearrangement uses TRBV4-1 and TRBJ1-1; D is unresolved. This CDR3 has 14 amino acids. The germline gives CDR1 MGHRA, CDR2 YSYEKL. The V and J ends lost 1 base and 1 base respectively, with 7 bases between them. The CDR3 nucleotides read TGCGCCAGCAGCCAAGGACCGACGAACACTGAAGCTTTCTTT. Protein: CASSQGPTNTEAFF.

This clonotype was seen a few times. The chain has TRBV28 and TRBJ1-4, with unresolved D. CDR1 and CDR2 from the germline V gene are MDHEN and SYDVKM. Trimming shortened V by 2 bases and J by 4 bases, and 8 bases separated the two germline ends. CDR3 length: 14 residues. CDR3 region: CASSLTTGNEKLFF. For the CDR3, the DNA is TGTGCCAGCAGTTTAACCACGGGTAATGAAAAACTGTTTTTT. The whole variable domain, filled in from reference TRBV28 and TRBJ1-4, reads DVKVTQSSRYLVKRTGEKVFLECVQDMDHENMFWYRQDPGLGLRLIYFSYDVKMKEKGDIPEGYSVSREKKERFSLILESASTNQTSMYLCASSLTTGNEKLFFGSGTQLSVL.

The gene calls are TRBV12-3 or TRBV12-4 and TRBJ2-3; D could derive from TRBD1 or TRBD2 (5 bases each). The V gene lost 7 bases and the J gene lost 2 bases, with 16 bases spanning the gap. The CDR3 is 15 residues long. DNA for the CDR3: TGTGCCAGCACCGGAGGTGGGACGGCCACAGATACGCAGTATTTT. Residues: CASTGGGTATDTQYF.

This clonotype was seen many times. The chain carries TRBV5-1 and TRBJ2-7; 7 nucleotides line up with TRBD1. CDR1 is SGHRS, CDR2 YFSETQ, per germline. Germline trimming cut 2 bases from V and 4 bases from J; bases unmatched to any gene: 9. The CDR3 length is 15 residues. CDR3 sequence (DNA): TGCGCCAGCAGCTTCCAATCCGGGACAGTTTACGAGCAGTACTTC. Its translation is CASSFQSGTVYEQYF.

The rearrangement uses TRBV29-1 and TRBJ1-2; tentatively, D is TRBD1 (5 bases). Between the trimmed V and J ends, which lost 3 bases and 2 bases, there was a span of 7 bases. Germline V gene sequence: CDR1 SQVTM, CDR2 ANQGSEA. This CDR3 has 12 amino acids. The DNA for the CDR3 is TGCAGCGTTGATCAGGGCAACTATGGCTACACCTTC. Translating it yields CSVDQGNYGYTF.

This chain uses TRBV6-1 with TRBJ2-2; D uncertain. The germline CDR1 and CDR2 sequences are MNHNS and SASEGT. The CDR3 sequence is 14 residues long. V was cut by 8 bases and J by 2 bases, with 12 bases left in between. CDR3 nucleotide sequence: TGTGCCAGCCGGCAAGCTGTAAACACCGGGGAGCTGTTTTTT. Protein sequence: CASRQAVNTGELFF.

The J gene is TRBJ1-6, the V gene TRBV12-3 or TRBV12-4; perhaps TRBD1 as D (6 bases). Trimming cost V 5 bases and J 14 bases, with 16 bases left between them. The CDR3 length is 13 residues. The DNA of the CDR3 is TGTGCCAGCAGTCCCACCGGACAGCCCACCCTCCACTTT. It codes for CASSPTGQPTLHF.

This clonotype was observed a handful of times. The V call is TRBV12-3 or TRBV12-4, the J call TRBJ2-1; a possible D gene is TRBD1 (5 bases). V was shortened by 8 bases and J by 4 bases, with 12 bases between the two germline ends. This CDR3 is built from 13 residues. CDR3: CASLGQDYNEQFF. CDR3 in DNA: TGTGCCAGCTTGGGGCAGGATTACAATGAGCAGTTCTTC.

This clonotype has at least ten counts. The CDR3, as DNA: TGCGCCAGCAGCCAAGGATGGGGGTCTCACAATGAGCAGTTCTTC. Translating it yields CASSQGWGSHNEQFF. The chain is built from TRBV4-3 and TRBJ2-1; D may correspond to TRBD1 or TRBD2 (5 bases each). This CDR3 comprises 15 residues. Trimming removed 1 base at V and 5 bases at J, with 12 bases between. Germline V gene sequence: CDR1 LGHNA, CDR2 YSLEER.